This TCR beta chain was identified in a study of shared clonotypes between healthy human individuals. With CCR7-negative CD45RA+ TemRA cells, CD45RO+ cells were combined in CD8 memory. Assay: immunoSEQ multiplex PCR; the TCRdb copy retains only in-frame clones and omits some. The table records around 690,000 clones, roughly 91% of them present only once. Germline V lookup: CDR1 SGDLS, CDR2 YYNGEE. The CDR3 contains 14 residues. Trimming pared 3 bases from V and 2 bases from J, leaving 11 bases between. J is TRBJ2-5 and V is TRBV9; possible D gene TRBD1, 5 bases. Sequencing was performed on memory CD8+ T cells from PBMCs. Subset defined: CD45RO+ cells pooled with CCR7-negative TemRA cells. This receptor was identified in a man aged 18 to 30 in good health. Some clones in this sample may be carry-over from other donors' samples. The CDR3 coding sequence is TGTGCCAGCAGCGGAGGACACCCACAAGAGACCCAGTACTTC. Translating it yields CASSGGHPQETQYF.